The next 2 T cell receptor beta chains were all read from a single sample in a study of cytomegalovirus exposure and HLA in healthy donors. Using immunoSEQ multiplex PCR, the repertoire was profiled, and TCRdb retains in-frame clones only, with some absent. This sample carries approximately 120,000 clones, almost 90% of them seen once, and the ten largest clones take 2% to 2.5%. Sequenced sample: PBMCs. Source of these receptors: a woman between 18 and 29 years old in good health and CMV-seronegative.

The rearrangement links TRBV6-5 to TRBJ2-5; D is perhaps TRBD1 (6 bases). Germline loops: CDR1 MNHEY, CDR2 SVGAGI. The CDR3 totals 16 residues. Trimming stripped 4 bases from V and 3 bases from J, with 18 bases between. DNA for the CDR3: TGTGCCAGCAGTTCGATATGGCAACAGGGCGAAGAGACCCAGTACTTC. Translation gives CASSSIWQQGEETQYF.

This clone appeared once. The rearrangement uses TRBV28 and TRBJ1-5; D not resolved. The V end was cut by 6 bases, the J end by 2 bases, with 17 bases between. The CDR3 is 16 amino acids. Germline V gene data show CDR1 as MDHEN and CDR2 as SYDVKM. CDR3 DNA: TGTGCCAGCAGCCCCATCGTCGGGGAGGGCAATCAGCCCCAGCATTTT. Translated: CASSPIVGEGNQPQHF.